Below, 20 T cell receptor beta chains from the same sample are listed, as sequenced in a study of T cells in localized non-small cell lung cancer. Sequenced by immunoSEQ multiplex PCR; TCRdb stores in-frame clones only, minus some. Here the sample spans almost 35,000 clones, 93% being singletons. The source was peripheral blood, collected before any cancer treatment. These receptors came from a female donor at least 60 years old with stage I lung adenocarcinoma.

The chain combines TRBV19 with TRBJ2-2, with D possibly matching TRBD2 (7 bases). Germline assignment: CDR1 LNHDA and CDR2 SQIVND (reference sequence). The CDR3 sequence is 16 residues long. V lost 10 bases and J lost 0, with 18 bases in between. The CDR3 loop is CATRGAGGPNTGELFF. CDR3 nucleotides: TGTGCCACCAGAGGGGCCGGGGGGCCGAACACCGGGGAGCTGTTTTTT.

This chain joins TRBV27 and TRBJ2-5; the match to TRBD2 covers 8 bases. This CDR3 contains 15 residues. J lost 2 bases, V lost 3 bases, and 5 bases had no gene match. Germline loops: CDR1 MNHEY, CDR2 SMNVEV (reference sequence). The CDR3 reads CASSLAGGPQETQYF. For the CDR3, the DNA is TGTGCCAGCAGTTTGGCGGGAGGCCCTCAAGAGACCCAGTACTTC.

This chain connects TRBV25-1 to TRBJ1-2; D gene ambiguous. V was clipped by 4 bases and J by 2 bases, with 11 bases between them. Germline V lookup: CDR1 MGHDK, CDR2 SYGVNS. The CDR3 loop spans 14 amino acids. CDR3 in DNA: TGTGCCAGCAGTGGGCCGAATCCCAACTATGGCTACACCTTC. Encoded protein: CASSGPNPNYGYTF.

The chain employs TRBV7-2 and TRBJ1-1, with D perhaps TRBD1 (5 bases). CDR3 length: 15 amino acids. V was trimmed by 1 base and J by 4 bases, leaving 13 bases between them. Germline CDR1 SGHTA, CDR2 FQGNSA. The CDR3 nucleotides read TGTGCCAGCAGCTTAGAGCCAGGGTCTGTCACTGAAGCTTTCTTT. Protein sequence: CASSLEPGSVTEAFF.

The chain has TRBV29-1 and TRBJ1-4; the D is unclear. This CDR3 has 10 residues. Germline CDR1 and CDR2: SQVTM and ANQGSEA. Trimming took 7 bases from V and 5 from J, leaving 5 bases between them. DNA of the CDR3: TGCAGCGCCCGGAATGAAAAACTGTTTTTT. This gives the protein CSARNEKLFF.

V usage is TRBV11-2 and J usage is TRBJ2-2; the D gene is possibly TRBD1 (5 bases). The germline gives CDR1 SGHAT, CDR2 FQNNGV. The CDR3 is 14 amino acids. V shed 5 bases and J shed 1 base, with 8 bases lying between them. This CDR3 reads CASSPQGNTGELFF. CDR3 coding DNA: TGTGCCAGCAGCCCCCAGGGGAACACCGGGGAGCTGTTTTTT.

The genes are TRBV11-2 and TRBJ2-4; D is possibly TRBD2 (6 bases). Germline assignment: CDR1 SGHAT and CDR2 FQNNGV. Deletions cut 4 bases from V and 0 bases from J, with 10 bases between. The CDR3 covers 15 residues. The CDR3 spells CASSSPGVAKNIQYF. In DNA form, the CDR3 reads TGTGCCAGCAGCTCGCCGGGGGTAGCCAAAAACATTCAGTACTTC.

The chain combines TRBV18 with TRBJ2-3; D may be TRBD1 (5 bases). Germline loops: CDR1 KGHSH, CDR2 LQKENI. The V and J ends lost 0 bases and 9 bases respectively, with 10 bases between them. There are 13 residues in the CDR3. The CDR3 here is CASSPPRGLTQYF. The CDR3 DNA sequence: TGTGCCAGCTCACCACCAAGGGGCCTCACGCAGTATTTT.

This rearrangement joins TRBV10-3 to TRBJ2-6, with D unclear. Trimming shortened V by 2 bases and J by 1 base, and 3 bases separated the two germline ends. Germline assignment: CDR1 ENHRY and CDR2 SYGVKD. The length of the CDR3 is 14 residues. CDR3 bases: TGTGCCATCAGTGAGGGGTCTGGGGCCAACGTCCTGACTTTC. This codes for CAISEGSGANVLTF.

The rearrangement uses TRBV7-9 and TRBJ1-2; 9 bases are shared with TRBD1. Germline values: CDR1 SEHNR, CDR2 FQNEAQ (reference sequence). J lost 3 bases, V lost 3 bases, and 5 bases had no gene match. CDR3 length equals 15 residues. CDR3 protein: CASSLITGGDYGYTF. Written as DNA, the CDR3 is TGTGCCAGCAGCTTGATCACAGGGGGCGACTATGGCTACACCTTC.

This clone was detected only once. This rearrangement joins TRBV5-4 to TRBJ2-1, with TRBD2 matching 7 bases. This CDR3 is built from 17 residues. After removal of 4 bases from V and 2 bases from J, the junction contained 12 bases not matched to a gene. The germline V gene encodes CDR1 SGHNT and CDR2 YYREEE (reference sequence). Here the CDR3 DNA reads TGTGCCAGCAGCCTTAAGATCCTGGCGGGAGCCTACAATGAGCAGTTCTTC. Amino acid sequence: CASSLKILAGAYNEQFF.

V gene TRBV6-5 combines with J gene TRBJ2-5; tentatively, D is TRBD2 (6 bases). The germline gives CDR1 MNHEY, CDR2 SVGAGI. Trimming stripped 2 bases from V and 8 bases from J, with 18 bases between. The CDR3 is made up of 15 amino acids. Here the CDR3 reads CASSYGRGRSGTQYF. DNA of the CDR3: TGTGCCAGCAGTTACGGGCGGGGCAGATCCGGTACCCAGTACTTC.

The chain employs TRBV29-1 and TRBJ2-2; D not certain. Germline lookup yields CDR1 SQVTM and CDR2 ANQGSEA. The CDR3 length is 12 residues. V lost 6 bases to trimming and J lost 2 bases, with 7 bases between them. DNA of the CDR3: TGCAGCGTCTTTGCTAACACCGGGGAGCTGTTTTTT. Its translation is CSVFANTGELFF.

The J gene is TRBJ1-3, the V gene TRBV5-6; D not resolved. Germline V CDR1 and CDR2: SGHDT, YYEEEE. The V end lost 0 bases, the J end lost 1 base, and 8 bases lay between the germline ends. This CDR3 has 15 residues. The CDR3 reads CASSLAQVSGNTIYF. The DNA for the CDR3 is TGTGCCAGCAGCTTGGCCCAAGTATCTGGAAACACCATATATTTT.

V is TRBV27 and J is TRBJ2-3; no clear D gene. Germline CDR1 reads MNHEY; CDR2 reads SMNVEV (reference sequence). Trimming stripped 3 bases from V and 0 bases from J, with 19 bases between. The CDR3 totals 18 residues. The CDR3 nucleotides read TGTGCCAGCAGTTTCCTCCGGTCGGGCAAACGAAGCACAGATACGCAGTATTTT. This gives the protein CASSFLRSGKRSTDTQYF.

The rearrangement uses TRBV21-1 and TRBJ1-4. TRBV21-1 is noted as a pseudogene. CDR3 length: 16 residues. CDR3: CASSKIVGGGHEKLFF. The CDR3 DNA is TGTGCCAGCAGCAAAATTGTAGGGGGGGGCCATGAAAAACTGTTTTTT.

This clone is a singleton in its sample. The chain recombines TRBV6-5 with TRBJ2-7; D is ambiguous. V was pared by 2 bases and J by 0 bases, with 8 bases between. The CDR3 is 14 amino acids. Germline V gives CDR1 MNHEY, CDR2 SVGAGI. The CDR3 loop reads CASSYRAYSYEQYF. The CDR3 DNA is TGTGCCAGCAGTTACAGGGCTTACTCCTACGAGCAGTACTTC.

This chain links TRBV19 with TRBJ1-1; tentatively, D is TRBD1 (6 bases). The CDR3 runs 14 residues. V lost 9 bases, J lost 0 bases, and 14 bases lay in between. In germline, CDR1 is LNHDA, CDR2 SQIVND (reference sequence). In nucleotides, the CDR3 is TGTGCCAGCCGGAGGGGGGGCCTGAACACTGAAGCTTTCTTT. As protein: CASRRGGLNTEAFF.

This chain links TRBV7-6 with TRBJ1-2, with no clear D. Trimming stripped 2 bases from V and 3 bases from J, with 19 bases between. This CDR3 comprises 17 residues. CDR1 SGHVS and CDR2 FNYEAQ come from the germline V gene. The CDR3 loop is CASSLRGEGLRHYGYTF. CDR3 in DNA: TGTGCCAGCAGCTTACGCGGGGAAGGGTTGAGGCACTATGGCTACACCTTC. The full variable domain, with the rest looked up from reference TRBV7-6 and TRBJ1-2, is GAGVSQSPRYKVTKRGQDVALRCDPISGHVSLYWYRQALGQGPEFLTYFNYEAQQDKSGLPNDRFSAERPEGSISTLTIQRTEQRDSAMYRCASSLRGEGLRHYGYTFGSGTRLTVV.

The CDR3 DNA follows: TGTGCCAGCAGTTACGGTCCGAACTCCTACGAGCAGTACGTC. It codes for CASSYGPNSYEQYV. The chain has TRBV6-5 and TRBJ2-7; no clear D gene. There are 14 residues in the CDR3. The germline V and J ends were trimmed by 2 bases and 0 bases, with 8 bases remaining between them. The germline V gene encodes CDR1 MNHEY and CDR2 SVGAGI.